Listed here is a single T cell receptor (beta chain). The antigen remains undetermined. The CDR3 covers 14 residues. The V gene's germline CDR1 is SGHRS and CDR2 YFSETQ. The V gene end was trimmed by 5 bases and the J gene end by 2 bases; junction bases not matched to a gene: 4. This entry comes from a study of cytomegalovirus exposure and HLA in healthy donors. Whole-study findings and limits: One cluster of highly shared sequence variants probably arose as a sequencing artifact. Compared with the approximately 680-donor mean, an Asian-associated ancestry cluster reportedly had fewer N-insertions, according to a later analysis.

PCR was performed using 60 Vbeta and 13 Jbeta primers. Sequencing was performed with immunoSEQ multiplex PCR; in TCRdb, only in-frame clones are kept and a portion is missing. The sample includes 100,000 or so clones, 75% to 90% of them seen just once. The V and J genes are TRBV5-1 and TRBJ2-7; the match to TRBD1 covers 10 bases. This sequence originates from a man aged 30 to 39 in good health and CMV-seropositive. Sequencing was performed on PBMCs. The CDR3 sequence is CASRGGTGAYEQYF. The CDR3 region has the DNA TGCGCCAGCAGGGGGGGGACAGGGGCCTACGAGCAGTACTTC.